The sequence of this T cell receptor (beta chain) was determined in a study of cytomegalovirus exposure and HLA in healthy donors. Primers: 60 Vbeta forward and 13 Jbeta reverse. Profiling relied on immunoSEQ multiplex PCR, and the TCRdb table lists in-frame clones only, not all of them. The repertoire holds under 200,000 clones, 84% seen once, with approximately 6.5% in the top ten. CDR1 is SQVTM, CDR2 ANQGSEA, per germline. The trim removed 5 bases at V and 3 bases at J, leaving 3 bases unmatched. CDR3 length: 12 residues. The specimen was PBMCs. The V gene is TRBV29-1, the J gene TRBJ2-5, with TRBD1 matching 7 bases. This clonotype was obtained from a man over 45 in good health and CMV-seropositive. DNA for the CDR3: TGCAGCGTTCCCACAGGGGAAGAGACCCAGTACTTC. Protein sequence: CSVPTGEETQYF.